The 27 T cell receptor beta chains presented below share a single source sample, sequenced in a study of T cells in localized non-small cell lung cancer. The protocol was immunoSEQ multiplex PCR, while the TCRdb copy is restricted to in-frame clones and leaves out a portion. The table lists fewer than 50,000 clones, around 86% of them singletons. This specimen was peripheral blood mononuclear cells, taken before any cancer treatment. The receptors originated from a male donor aged 60 or over with stage II lung adenocarcinoma.

The V gene is TRBV9, the J gene TRBJ1-2, with D hard to call. The CDR3 loop spans 14 amino acids. V lost 0 bases, J lost 7 bases, and 13 bases lay in between. The germline CDR1 and CDR2 sequences are SGDLS and YYNGEE. CDR3 DNA sequence: TGTGCCAGCAGCGTAGCGATGGACGGCGGTGGCTACACCTTC. Its protein is CASSVAMDGGGYTF.

The chain joins TRBV28 to TRBJ1-6; perhaps TRBD1 as D (5 bases). Between the trimmed V and J ends, which lost 3 bases and 10 bases, there was a span of 22 bases. CDR1 is MDHEN and CDR2 is SYDVKM in the germline V gene. This CDR3 has 17 residues. Here the CDR3 DNA reads TGTGCCAGCAGTTTGCCCGAATACGGGGCTCAGGGCTCACCCCTCCACTTT. Amino acids: CASSLPEYGAQGSPLHF.

Only a few counts were recorded for this clone. The J gene is TRBJ1-2, the V gene TRBV5-1; 8 positions match TRBD1. The germline V gene encodes CDR1 SGHRS and CDR2 YFSETQ. J gave up 4 bases and V 4 bases, and 12 bases lay outside the gene matches. The CDR3 consists of 16 residues. The CDR3 is CASSPTGDRGSYGYTF. The CDR3 DNA reads as TGCGCCAGCAGCCCTACCGGCGACAGGGGCAGCTATGGCTACACCTTC.

This clone is medium-sized by share. The chain recombines TRBV7-6 with TRBJ2-7, with 7 bases that match TRBD1. This CDR3 region has 14 residues. V lost 4 bases to trimming and J lost 3 bases; unmatched junction nucleotides: 6. From germline, CDR1 is SGHVS and CDR2 FNYEAQ. DNA for the CDR3: TGTGCCAGCAGCTCCCGCCAGGGGGACTACGAGCAGTACTTC. Translation gives CASSSRQGDYEQYF.

This chain connects TRBV15 to TRBJ2-7; D tentatively fits TRBD1 or TRBD2 (5 bases each). Trimming removed 0 bases at V and 2 bases at J, with 8 bases between. The CDR3 loop spans 14 amino acids. Germline CDR1 reads LNHNV; CDR2 reads YYDKDF (reference sequence). CDR3 residues: CATSRDRGAYEQYF. Here the CDR3 DNA reads TGTGCCACCAGCAGAGATCGAGGGGCCTACGAGCAGTACTTC.

J is TRBJ2-1 and V is TRBV7-9; 9 bases agree with TRBD1. Germline lookup yields CDR1 SEHNR and CDR2 FQNEAQ (reference sequence). The CDR3 extends over 15 amino acids. J was trimmed by 6 bases and V by 3 bases; bases with no gene match: 6. The CDR3 spells CASSFGGQGINEQFF. CDR3 nucleotide sequence: TGTGCCAGCAGCTTTGGTGGACAGGGGATCAATGAGCAGTTCTTC.

This clone was picked up a small number of times. The V call is TRBV19, the J call TRBJ1-5; TRBD1 agrees at 8 bases. CDR3 length: 13 residues. Germline CDR1 LNHDA, CDR2 SQIVND (reference sequence). The junction had 9 bases not matched to a gene; V was cut back by 10 bases and J by 7 bases. The CDR3 reads CAIPGTGGQPQHF. CDR3 DNA: TGTGCCATCCCGGGGACAGGAGGGCAGCCCCAGCATTTT.

The CDR3 nucleotides read TGTGCCTGGAGTACCGGACTAGCGAGCTCCTACGAGCAGTACTTC. Its translation is CAWSTGLASSYEQYF. The V call is TRBV30, the J call TRBJ2-7; TRBD2 matches 9 bases. There are 15 residues in the CDR3. With 2 bases clipped from V and 0 bases from J, the junction kept 5 bases outside the gene matches. The germline CDR1 and CDR2 sequences are GTSNPN and SVGIG (reference sequence).

The chain uses TRBV11-2 and TRBJ2-1; D may be TRBD2 (5 bases). The germline V gene has CDR1 SGHAT and CDR2 FQNNGV. This CDR3 spans 14 amino acids. Trimming removed 5 bases at V and 8 bases at J, with 16 bases between. The CDR3 spells CASSLRLEEDEQFF. The CDR3, as DNA: TGTGCCAGCAGCCTCCGACTGGAGGAGGATGAGCAGTTCTTC. Variable domain in full (rest from reference TRBV11-2 and TRBJ2-1): EAGVAQSPRYKIIEKRQSVAFWCNPISGHATLYWYQQILGQGPKLLIQFQNNGVVDDSQLPKDRFSAERLKGVDSTLKIQPAKLEDSAVYLCASSLRLEEDEQFFGPGTRLTVL.

With regard to this clone: This CDR3 is also generated by other DNA sequences in the sample. The V and J genes are TRBV30 and TRBJ1-5; 7 nucleotides agree with TRBD1. The V gene end was trimmed by 2 bases and the J gene end by 6 bases; junction bases not matched to a gene: 4. Germline CDR1 is GTSNPN and CDR2 is SVGIG (reference sequence). The CDR3 is 13 amino acids. CDR3: CAWSRQGGQPQHF. The CDR3 region has the DNA TGTGCCTGGAGTCGACAGGGCGGTCAGCCCCAGCATTTT.

V gene TRBV13 combines with J gene TRBJ2-5; D is perhaps TRBD2 (7 bases). Germline V gene lookup returns CDR1 PRHDT and CDR2 FYEKMQ (reference sequence). Trimming removed 5 bases at V and 5 bases at J, with 15 bases between. The CDR3 contains 14 residues. CDR3: CASSSRGALETQYF. The CDR3 DNA is TGTGCCAGCAGCAGCCGGGGGGCGCTGGAGACCCAGTACTTC.

V usage is TRBV19 and J usage is TRBJ1-2; D gene unclear. Trimming cost V 5 bases and J 5 bases, with 9 bases left between them. The CDR3 consists of 12 residues. CDR1 is LNHDA and CDR2 is SQIVND in the germline V gene (reference sequence). The CDR3 reads CASSRLGYGYTF. For the CDR3, the DNA is TGTGCCAGTAGTCGCTTGGGATATGGCTACACCTTC.

DNA of the CDR3: TGTGCCAGCAGACCCCGAAGGGAAGGGGGCAAAAACATTCAGTACTTC. This sequence encodes CASRPRREGGKNIQYF. The chain links TRBV11-2 to TRBJ2-4, with D possibly being TRBD1 (6 bases). The CDR3 is made up of 16 amino acids. CDR1 is SGHAT, CDR2 FQNNGV, per germline. Trimming stripped 6 bases from V and 3 bases from J, with 18 bases between.

The rearrangement uses TRBV19 and TRBJ2-1; possible D gene TRBD2, 6 bases. CDR1 is LNHDA, CDR2 SQIVND, per germline (reference sequence). The length of the CDR3 is 14 residues. Trimming took off 7 bases at V and 5 bases at J, with 15 bases between the two ends. CDR3 amino acids: CASTWTTNHNEQFF. The CDR3 nucleotides are TGTGCCAGTACATGGACTACTAATCACAATGAGCAGTTCTTC.

This sequence joins TRBV7-6 and TRBJ1-3; TRBD1 matches 7 bases. J was trimmed by 0 bases and V by 6 bases; bases with no gene match: 8. CDR3 length: 16 residues. The V gene's germline CDR1 is SGHVS and CDR2 FNYEAQ. The CDR3 DNA reads as TGTGCCAGCAGTCTCGTAGGGGGCCGCTCTGGAAACACCATATATTTT. Its protein is CASSLVGGRSGNTIYF.

The chain uses TRBV25-1 and TRBJ2-5; D is undetermined. Trimming cost V 4 bases and J 0 bases, with 3 bases left between them. There are 12 residues in the CDR3. CDR1 MGHDK and CDR2 SYGVNS come from the germline V gene. The CDR3 bases are TGTGCCAGCAGTGCGGACCAAGAGACCCAGTACTTC. It yields the protein CASSADQETQYF.

This chain uses TRBV7-9 with TRBJ2-3; D is uncertain. The CDR3 consists of 15 residues. The germline V gene has CDR1 SEHNR and CDR2 FQNEAQ (reference sequence). V was clipped by 8 bases and J by 0 bases, with 15 bases between them. The chain's CDR3 is CASAFGADSTDTQYF. The CDR3 coding sequence is TGTGCCAGCGCCTTTGGTGCAGACAGCACAGATACGCAGTATTTT.

V usage is TRBV11-2 and J usage is TRBJ2-1; no reliable D call. The CDR3 extends over 14 amino acids. Germline CDR1 reads SGHAT; CDR2 reads FQNNGV. V was cut by 5 bases and J by 10 bases, with 18 bases left in between. The CDR3 sequence is CASSQSGYSREQFF. The CDR3, as DNA: TGTGCCAGCAGCCAGAGTGGGTATTCTCGCGAGCAGTTCTTC.

The genes are TRBV19 and TRBJ1-2; the match to TRBD1 covers 12 bases. Germline loops: CDR1 LNHDA, CDR2 SQIVND (reference sequence). CDR3 length: 16 amino acids. After removal of 7 bases from V and 7 bases from J, the junction contained 13 bases not matched to a gene. This CDR3 is CASIGLQGTGGSGYTF. The CDR3 region has the DNA TGTGCCAGTATTGGACTCCAGGGGACAGGGGGCAGTGGCTACACCTTC.

The count of this clone is one. The chain combines TRBV19 with TRBJ1-1; D call uncertain. The CDR3 runs 12 residues. Germline values: CDR1 LNHDA, CDR2 SQIVND (reference sequence). Trimming shortened V by 0 bases and J by 7 bases, and 6 bases separated the two germline ends. CDR3 bases: TGTGCCAGTAGTATAGATAGATTTGAAGCTTTCTTT. Residues: CASSIDRFEAFF.

V usage is TRBV7-2 and J usage is TRBJ1-3, with no clear D. V was shortened by 4 bases and J by 2 bases, with 12 bases between the two germline ends. The germline V gene has CDR1 SGHTA and CDR2 FQGNSA. The CDR3 totals 15 residues. The chain's CDR3 is CASSWRLIPGNTIYF. Written as DNA, the CDR3 is TGTGCCAGCAGCTGGCGACTGATACCTGGAAACACCATATATTTT.

The rearrangement joins TRBV5-4 to TRBJ1-3, with 8 bases that match TRBD1. Germline V gene sequence: CDR1 SGHNT, CDR2 YYREEE (reference sequence). The CDR3 has 15 residues. Unmatched junction bases numbered 9, after V lost 4 bases and J lost 6 bases. In nucleotides, the CDR3 is TGTGCCAGCAGCCGCTTTGGACAGGGACAAAACACCATATATTTT. As protein: CASSRFGQGQNTIYF.

J is TRBJ2-3 and V is TRBV29-1, with TRBD2 as a possible D gene (5 bases). Germline CDR1 is SQVTM and CDR2 is ANQGSEA. The CDR3 length is 13 residues. V lost 6 bases and J 2 bases, leaving 12 bases between the germline ends. The CDR3 DNA sequence: TGCAGCGTGGCCACGGGATTCACAGATACGCAGTATTTT. Translated, it gives CSVATGFTDTQYF.

Notes on this clone: The same CDR3 is also encoded by other DNA sequences in this sample. The gene calls are TRBV6-1 and TRBJ1-1; D is undetermined. Germline V gene data show CDR1 as MNHNS and CDR2 as SASEGT. V lost 6 bases, J lost 2 bases, and 7 bases lay in between. The CDR3 extends over 12 amino acids. As DNA, the CDR3 is TGTGCCAGCAGCAAGAGAAACACTGAAGCTTTCTTT. Translating it yields CASSKRNTEAFF.

The V gene is TRBV4-1, the J gene TRBJ2-3; D not resolved. Trimming took off 0 bases at V and 4 bases at J, with 5 bases between the two ends. The CDR3 sequence is 13 residues long. Germline values: CDR1 MGHRA, CDR2 YSYEKL. The CDR3 protein is CASSQETADTQYF. The CDR3 DNA sequence: TGCGCCAGCAGCCAAGAGACGGCAGATACGCAGTATTTT.

The rearrangement links TRBV5-1 to TRBJ1-3, with D maybe TRBD1 (5 bases). This CDR3 is built from 18 residues. V was trimmed by 0 bases and J by 0 bases, leaving 16 bases between them. Germline loops: CDR1 SGHRS, CDR2 YFSETQ. Here the CDR3 DNA reads TGCGCCAGCAGCTTGGGTACCAAAGGGACGGTCTCTGGAAACACCATATATTTT. This gives the protein CASSLGTKGTVSGNTIYF.

Only one count was recorded for this clone. V gene TRBV27 combines with J gene TRBJ1-2; the D is unclear. CDR3 length: 15 residues. CDR1 and CDR2 (germline): MNHEY, SMNVEV (reference sequence). V lost 2 bases and J lost 6, with 16 bases in between. The CDR3 region is CASSLVGGRVDGYTF. The CDR3 nucleotides read TGTGCCAGCAGTTTAGTAGGCGGACGAGTGGATGGCTACACCTTC.